Listed here is a single T cell receptor beta chain. The data originate from a study of patients and donors after allogeneic stem cell transplantation. After removal of 5 bases from V and 3 bases from J, the junction contained 3 bases not matched to a gene. Per germline, CDR1 SGHTA and CDR2 FQGNSA. The length of the CDR3 is 13 residues. TCRdb reprocessed the RT-PCR reads with MiXCR, giving one entry per CDR3 protein. The sample includes about 150,000 distinct CDR3 sequences, 30% to 45% of them seen just once. The source is a human donor who was either an allogeneic HSCT recipient or a stem cell or donor lymphocyte infusion donor (not recorded which). It is not recorded whose cells these are; they may come from a transplant donor. The genes are TRBV7-2 and TRBJ1-1; 7 bases are shared with TRBD1. The sequenced material came from blood, either unsorted or a sorted T cell fraction (not recorded which). The chain's CDR3 is CASSNTGDTEAFF. In DNA form, the CDR3 reads TGTGCCAGCAGCAACACAGGGGACACTGAAGCTTTCTTT.